Below, 21 T cell receptor beta chains from the same sample are listed, as sequenced in a study of shared clonotypes between healthy human individuals. Profiled with immunoSEQ multiplex PCR; TCRdb holds only in-frame clones, not every one. The data contain about a million clones, around 74% of them seen just once; the ten biggest clones take up approximately 1.3%. Sequenced: memory CD4+ T cells sorted from blood. Stated subset: CD45RA-negative fraction. Receptor source: a man younger than 30 in good health.

The V and J genes are TRBV19 and TRBJ1-5, with D possibly matching TRBD1 (5 bases). Germline V gene lookup returns CDR1 LNHDA and CDR2 SQIVND (reference sequence). This CDR3 contains 14 residues. V lost 9 bases, J lost 7 bases, and 19 bases lay in between. CDR3 coding DNA: TGTGCCAGCGTATCTGACGAAAGGGGCCAGCCCCAGCATTTT. This codes for CASVSDERGQPQHF.

The rearrangement joins TRBV7-2 to TRBJ2-3, with 7 bases fitting TRBD2. The V gene end was trimmed by 8 bases and the J gene end by 0 bases; junction bases not matched to a gene: 5. CDR1 SGHTA and CDR2 FQGNSA come from the germline V gene. This CDR3 spans 14 amino acids. For the CDR3, the DNA is TGTGCCAGCTTGGGACTACACAGCACAGATACGCAGTATTTT. Translating gives CASLGLHSTDTQYF.

This chain joins TRBV30 and TRBJ2-1, with D possibly TRBD2 on 5 matching bases. Germline V gene lookup returns CDR1 GTSNPN and CDR2 SVGIG (reference sequence). V dropped 4 bases and J dropped 6 bases, with 13 bases sitting between them. This CDR3 is 13 amino acids long. CDR3 nucleotides: TGTGCCTGGACTACCACTAGGGTCAATGAGCAGTTCTTC. It translates to CAWTTTRVNEQFF.

The chain combines TRBV19 with TRBJ1-5; 8 positions match TRBD1. CDR3 length: 16 amino acids. V was clipped by 4 bases and J by 6 bases; unmatched bases: 11. CDR1 is LNHDA and CDR2 is SQIVND in the germline V gene (reference sequence). As DNA, the CDR3 is TGTGCCAGTAGTAGCCGGACAGGGTTGGGGGGTCAGCCCCAGCATTTT. Translation: CASSSRTGLGGQPQHF. The full variable domain, completed using reference TRBV19 and TRBJ1-5, is DGGITQSPKYLFRKEGQNVTLSCEQNLNHDAMYWYRQDPGQGLRLIYYSQIVNDFQKGDIAEGYSVSREKKESFPLTVTSAQKNPTAFYLCASSSRTGLGGQPQHFGDGTRLSIL.

In its sample, this clone was seen once. Germline is not matched at one junction end, which may reflect a read error. V gene TRBV5-1 combines with J gene TRBJ2-7, with D tentatively TRBD1 (6 bases). Germline CDR1 reads SGHRS; CDR2 reads YFSETQ. The CDR3 extends over 13 amino acids. The CDR3 loop is CVSSLQGSYEQYF. As DNA, the CDR3 is TGCGTCAGCAGCTTGCAGGGGAGCTACGAGCAGTACTTC.

This chain links TRBV13 with TRBJ2-3, with no clear D. The ends were cut back, 4 bases at V and 5 bases at J, with 7 bases in the middle. Germline V lookup: CDR1 PRHDT, CDR2 FYEKMQ (reference sequence). The CDR3 is 12 residues long. The CDR3 is CASSSLGDTQYF. CDR3 DNA sequence: TGTGCCAGCAGCTCCCTAGGAGATACGCAGTATTTT.

This chain joins TRBV2 and TRBJ2-5; TRBD2 agrees at 8 bases. Germline loops: CDR1 SNHLY, CDR2 FYNNEI. This CDR3 region has 13 residues. Losses at the gene ends were 7 bases for V and 5 bases for J; bases not matched to a gene: 6. The CDR3 protein is CASTSGGGETQYF. The DNA of the CDR3 is TGTGCCAGCACGAGCGGGGGAGGGGAGACCCAGTACTTC.

The rearrangement links TRBV11-2 to TRBJ2-7, with D possibly TRBD1 on 6 matching bases. Germline CDR1 reads SGHAT; CDR2 reads FQNNGV. Trimming took off 5 bases at V and 6 bases at J, with 20 bases between the two ends. CDR3 length: 15 amino acids. CDR3 sequence: CASSVTRQGSGEQYF. CDR3 coding DNA: TGTGCCAGCAGCGTAACGCGCCAGGGGTCCGGCGAGCAGTACTTC.

For this clone: Distinct nucleotide sequences in the sample also encode this CDR3. The V gene is TRBV7-2, the J gene TRBJ2-7; D unresolved. Trimming left V 1 base short and J 0 bases short, with 10 bases between. The germline V gene encodes CDR1 SGHTA and CDR2 FQGNSA. The CDR3 runs to 15 residues. CDR3 coding DNA: TGTGCCAGCAGCTTAGTTGGCAGAAGCTCCTACGAGCAGTACTTC. It yields the protein CASSLVGRSSYEQYF.

On this clone: This CDR3 is also generated by other DNA sequences in the sample. The rearrangement links TRBV18 to TRBJ2-2; weak D call: TRBD1 (6 bases). Germline V gene data show CDR1 as KGHSH and CDR2 as LQKENI. The germline V and J ends were trimmed by 0 bases and 1 base, with 9 bases remaining between them. This CDR3 has 16 residues. The CDR3 spells CASSPPQGRNTGELFF. The DNA for the CDR3 is TGTGCCAGCTCACCACCCCAGGGGCGGAACACCGGGGAGCTGTTTTTT.

The chain employs TRBV2 and TRBJ1-5, with a weak D call TRBD1 (5 bases). Trimming left V 7 bases short and J 7 bases short, with 20 bases between. The germline CDR1 and CDR2 sequences are SNHLY and FYNNEI. There are 15 residues in the CDR3. CDR3 protein: CASTGTDGRRQPQHF. CDR3 coding DNA: TGTGCCAGCACCGGGACGGATGGACGGCGGCAGCCCCAGCATTTT.

This chain uses TRBV7-9 with TRBJ2-7, with D perhaps given as TRBD1 or TRBD2 (5 bases each). Trimming removed 6 bases from V and 4 bases from J, with 13 bases in between. Germline V gene lookup returns CDR1 SEHNR and CDR2 FQNEAQ (reference sequence). This CDR3 contains 13 residues. The CDR3 bases are TGTGCCAGCAGTCGGGACGGGGTATACGAGCAGTACTTC. It yields the protein CASSRDGVYEQYF.

The rearrangement uses TRBV5-1 and TRBJ1-1; D not resolved. The V end was cut by 1 base, the J end by 4 bases, with 14 bases between. Germline CDR1 and CDR2: SGHRS and YFSETQ. The CDR3 length is 15 residues. This chain's CDR3 is CASSLSGSSSTEAFF. CDR3 bases: TGCGCCAGCAGCTTGTCGGGCAGCTCCAGCACTGAAGCTTTCTTT.

With regard to this clone: Other DNA sequences from this sample encode an identical CDR3 as well. The J gene is TRBJ2-7, the V gene TRBV7-2; D is unresolved. V lost 2 bases and J lost 0, with 8 bases in between. There are 14 residues in the CDR3. Per germline, CDR1 SGHTA and CDR2 FQGNSA. DNA of the CDR3: TGTGCCAGCAGCTTAACCGGAGTCTCCTACGAGCAGTACTTC. It yields the protein CASSLTGVSYEQYF.

Points on this clone: The junction shows a germline mismatch at one end, possibly a read error. The chain links TRBV10-3 to TRBJ1-4; 9 bases fit TRBD1. The CDR3 sequence is 10 residues long. The germline V gene encodes CDR1 ENHRY and CDR2 SYGVKD. CDR3 nucleotides: TGTGCCATCAGTAAGACAGGGGGGGTTTTT. This translates into CAISKTGGVF.

This clone was picked up a small number of times. The rearrangement links TRBV7-9 to TRBJ2-1; D is undetermined. CDR3 size: 12 residues. V shed 8 bases and J shed 10 bases, with 15 bases lying between them. Germline values: CDR1 SEHNR, CDR2 FQNEAQ (reference sequence). The CDR3 loop reads CASSDSNGEQFF. Written as DNA, the CDR3 is TGTGCCAGCTCGGATTCAAACGGAGAGCAGTTCTTC.

The chain links TRBV18 to TRBJ1-5, with D hard to call. CDR3 length: 13 amino acids. The germline CDR1 and CDR2 sequences are KGHSH and LQKENI. Trimming removed 2 bases from V and 7 bases from J, with 9 bases in between. The CDR3: CASSPFREQPQHF. CDR3 DNA sequence: TGTGCCAGCTCACCATTCCGGGAGCAGCCCCAGCATTTT.

This chain links TRBV18 with TRBJ2-5; TRBD2 is a possible D gene (7 bases). Trimming cost V 3 bases and J 1 base, with 12 bases left between them. The CDR3 has 15 amino acids. Germline CDR1 is KGHSH and CDR2 is LQKENI. The CDR3 DNA is TGTGCCAGCTCACCCTGGGCGGGGGCCCAAGAGACCCAGTACTTC. It codes for CASSPWAGAQETQYF.

This chain uses TRBV4-2 with TRBJ2-1; 7 nucleotides line up with TRBD2. Looked up from germline, CDR1 is LGHNA and CDR2 is YNFKEQ. V lost 0 bases, J lost 1 base, and 6 bases stayed unmatched. The length of the CDR3 is 17 residues. The CDR3 DNA sequence: TGTGCCAGCAGCCAAGATGGTTTGGGGGGGTCCTACAATGAGCAGTTCTTC. This gives the protein CASSQDGLGGSYNEQFF.

The gene calls are TRBV25-1 and TRBJ1-2; D is ambiguous. Deletions cut 4 bases from V and 7 bases from J, with 10 bases between. CDR1 and CDR2 from the germline V gene are MGHDK and SYGVNS. The CDR3 sequence is 12 residues long. The CDR3 DNA reads TGTGCCAGCAGTGGCACGGGCATTGGCTACACCTTC. It translates to CASSGTGIGYTF.

The J gene is TRBJ1-5, the V gene TRBV7-2, with 7 bases fitting TRBD1. This CDR3 is 16 amino acids long. The junction had 3 bases not matched to a gene; V was cut back by 1 base and J by 0 bases. Germline CDR1 reads SGHTA; CDR2 reads FQGNSA. In DNA form, the CDR3 reads TGTGCCAGCAGCTTAGTTGGACAGGCTAGCAATCAGCCCCAGCATTTT. Protein sequence: CASSLVGQASNQPQHF.